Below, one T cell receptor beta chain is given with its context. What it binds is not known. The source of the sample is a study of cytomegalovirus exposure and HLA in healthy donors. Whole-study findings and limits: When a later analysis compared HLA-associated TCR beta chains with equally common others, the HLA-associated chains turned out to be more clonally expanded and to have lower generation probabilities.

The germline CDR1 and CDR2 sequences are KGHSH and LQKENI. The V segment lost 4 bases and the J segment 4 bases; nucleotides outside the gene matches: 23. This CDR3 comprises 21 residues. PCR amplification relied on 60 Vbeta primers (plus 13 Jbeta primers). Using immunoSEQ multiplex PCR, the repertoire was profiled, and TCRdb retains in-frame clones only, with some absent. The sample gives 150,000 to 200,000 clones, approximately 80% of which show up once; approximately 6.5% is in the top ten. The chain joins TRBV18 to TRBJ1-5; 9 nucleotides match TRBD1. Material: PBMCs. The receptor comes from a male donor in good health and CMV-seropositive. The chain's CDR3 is CASSRIHFNTGGKKENQPQHF. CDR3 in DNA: TGTGCCAGCTCACGCATCCATTTTAACACAGGGGGCAAAAAAGAGAATCAGCCCCAGCATTTT.